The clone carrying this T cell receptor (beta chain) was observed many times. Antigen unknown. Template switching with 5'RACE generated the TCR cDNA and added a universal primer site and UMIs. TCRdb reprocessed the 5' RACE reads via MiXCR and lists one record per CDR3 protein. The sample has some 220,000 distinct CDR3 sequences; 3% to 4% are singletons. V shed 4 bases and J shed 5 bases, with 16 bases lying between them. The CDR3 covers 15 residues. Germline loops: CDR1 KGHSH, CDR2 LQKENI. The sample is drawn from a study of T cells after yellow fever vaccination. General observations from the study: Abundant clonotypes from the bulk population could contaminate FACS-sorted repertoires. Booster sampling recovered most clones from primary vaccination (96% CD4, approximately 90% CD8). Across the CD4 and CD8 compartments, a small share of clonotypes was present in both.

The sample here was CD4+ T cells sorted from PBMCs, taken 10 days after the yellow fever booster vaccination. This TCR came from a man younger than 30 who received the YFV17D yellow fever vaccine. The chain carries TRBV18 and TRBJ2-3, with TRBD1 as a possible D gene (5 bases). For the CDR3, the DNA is TGTGCCAGCTCACTCAACCTCCAGGGTTTAGATACGCAGTATTTT. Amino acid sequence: CASSLNLQGLDTQYF. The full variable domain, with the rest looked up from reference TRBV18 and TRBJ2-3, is NAGVMQNPRHLVRRRGQEARLRCSPMKGHSHVYWYRQLPEEGLKFMVYLQKENIIDESGMPKERFSAEFPKEGPSILRIQQVVRGDSAAYFCASSLNLQGLDTQYFGPGTRLTVL.